These 27 T cell receptor beta chains share one sample of origin, sequenced in a study of PD-1 blockade in classical Hodgkin lymphoma (dated by TCRdb to the early 2020s). Library generation was performed with the immunoSEQ multiplex PCR assay. Sourced from immuneACCESS, this table was stored by TCRdb with only in-frame sequences that have V and J called. A share of the clones is absent; for the studies checked, an unresolved V gene accounts for under half, and the remainder has no known explanation. This sample gives 25,000 to 30,000 clones in total; around 89% of them show up just once. Jointly, the top ten make up more than 0.35% of the sample. The meaning of the sample's time point label: newly diagnosed, previously untreated cHL patient sample. Magnetic negative selection with a Miltenyi CD4+ T cell isolation kit was used to purify CD4+ T cells from thawed PBMCs. The sample comprised CD4+ T cells from blood. The receptors were gathered from a human donor with classical Hodgkin lymphoma.

This clone was detected once. This rearrangement joins TRBV12-2 to TRBJ2-1. TRBV12-2 has pseudogene status. The CDR3 spans 17 residues. The CDR3, as DNA: TGTGCAAGCCCTGACCACTCTAAGACGAGCTCCTACAATGAGCAGTTCTTC. Its translation: CASPDHSKTSSYNEQFF.

This clone occurred a few times. The V call is TRBV9, the J call TRBJ2-3, with 7 nucleotides matching TRBD1. V lost 5 bases, J lost 3 bases, and 6 bases stayed unmatched. CDR1 is SGDLS, CDR2 YYNGEE, per germline. The CDR3 covers 14 residues. The CDR3 spells CASSKTGSTDTQYF. Here the CDR3 DNA reads TGTGCCAGCAGTAAGACAGGGTCTACAGATACGCAGTATTTT.

This sequence joins TRBV28 and TRBJ1-1; TRBD1 agrees at 7 bases. With V trimmed by 6 bases and J by 3 bases, 4 bases remained unmatched. The CDR3 is 13 amino acids. Germline CDR1 reads MDHEN; CDR2 reads SYDVKM. CDR3 region: CASSPGTDTEAFF. CDR3 nucleotide sequence: TGTGCCAGCAGCCCCGGGACAGACACTGAAGCTTTCTTT.

This sequence joins TRBV28 and TRBJ1-5; tentative D call: TRBD1 (6 bases). CDR3 size: 15 residues. The germline V gene has CDR1 MDHEN and CDR2 SYDVKM. V lost 3 bases, J lost 4 bases, and 13 bases lay in between. This CDR3 reads CASSFFGRGNQPQHF. DNA for the CDR3: TGTGCCAGCAGTTTTTTCGGCAGGGGAAATCAGCCCCAGCATTTT.

V and J are TRBV6-5 and TRBJ2-7; 7 positions agree with TRBD2. This CDR3 is 15 amino acids long. Germline V gives CDR1 MNHEY, CDR2 SVGAGI. With 6 bases clipped from V and 1 base from J, the junction kept 9 bases outside the gene matches. The CDR3 here is CASRPSGGGSYEQYF. DNA of the CDR3: TGTGCCAGCAGACCTAGCGGTGGGGGGTCCTACGAGCAGTACTTC.

V usage is TRBV9 and J usage is TRBJ2-7, with D unclear. The CDR3 runs 15 residues. In germline, CDR1 is SGDLS, CDR2 YYNGEE. The V and J ends lost 0 bases and 2 bases respectively, with 12 bases between them. The CDR3 loop is CASSVEPIGPYEQYF. In DNA form, the CDR3 reads TGTGCCAGCAGCGTAGAGCCTATCGGGCCCTACGAGCAGTACTTC. The variable domain in full, with the rest retrieved from reference TRBV9 and TRBJ2-7, is DSGVTQTPKHLITATGQRVTLRCSPRSGDLSVYWYQQSLDQGLQFLIQYYNGEERAKGNILERFSAQQFPDLHSELNLSSLELGDSALYFCASSVEPIGPYEQYFGPGTRLTVT.

The rearrangement joins TRBV5-4 to TRBJ2-1; 10 bases match TRBD2. Germline CDR1 SGHNT, CDR2 YYREEE (reference sequence). V lost 5 bases and J lost 5; bases outside the gene matches: 7. The CDR3 totals 15 residues. The CDR3 protein is CASSSSGSIDNEQFF. In DNA form, the CDR3 reads TGTGCCAGCAGTTCTAGCGGGAGTATCGACAATGAGCAGTTCTTC.

This clone was recorded a few times. The chain has TRBV2 and TRBJ1-5, with 8 bases that match TRBD1. This CDR3 is 14 amino acids long. Germline CDR1 is SNHLY and CDR2 is FYNNEI. V shed 7 bases and J 4 bases; nucleotides not matched to a gene: 6. Here the CDR3 reads CASNSQGGNQPQHF. The CDR3 region has the DNA TGTGCCAGCAACTCACAGGGGGGTAATCAGCCCCAGCATTTT.

This clone has a single count. The genes are TRBV7-2 and TRBJ2-7; 9 bases fit TRBD2. CDR3 size: 15 residues. Trimming at V came to 5 bases and at J to 0 bases, leaving 5 bases not matched to a gene. Looked up from germline, CDR1 is SGHTA and CDR2 is FQGNSA. CDR3 loop: CASSASGMSSYEQYF. As DNA, the CDR3 is TGTGCCAGCAGCGCTAGCGGGATGAGCTCCTACGAGCAGTACTTC.

This chain uses TRBV7-8 with TRBJ2-1; D perhaps matches TRBD2 (6 bases). Germline loops: CDR1 SGHVS, CDR2 FQNEAQ. The length of the CDR3 is 13 residues. V was cut by 6 bases and J by 6 bases, with 12 bases left in between. This CDR3 reads CASRYGTPNEQFF. CDR3 nucleotides: TGTGCCAGCAGATACGGGACTCCCAATGAGCAGTTCTTC. Full variable domain (missing parts from reference TRBV7-8 and TRBJ2-1): GAGVSQSPRYKVAKRGQDVALRCDPISGHVSLFWYQQALGQGPEFLTYFQNEAQLDKSGLPSDRFFAERPEGSVSTLKIQRTQQEDSAVYLCASRYGTPNEQFFGPGTRLTVL.

The V call is TRBV7-3, the J call TRBJ2-3, with D maybe TRBD2 (6 bases). The CDR3 totals 16 residues. Trimming took 5 bases from V and 0 from J, leaving 15 bases between them. Per germline, CDR1 SGHTA and CDR2 FQGTGA. CDR3 amino acids: CASSRSLGGSTDTQYF. In DNA, the CDR3 is TGTGCCAGCAGCCGCTCGTTGGGGGGTAGCACAGATACGCAGTATTTT.

The V gene is TRBV2, the J gene TRBJ2-3; the D gene is possibly TRBD1 (5 bases). V lost 2 bases and J lost 2, with 11 bases in between. The germline gives CDR1 SNHLY, CDR2 FYNNEI. CDR3 length: 15 residues. The CDR3 DNA is TGTGCCAGCAGTGAACGTCAGGGCACCACAGATACGCAGTATTTT. Protein product: CASSERQGTTDTQYF.

The J gene is TRBJ1-2, the V gene TRBV27, with TRBD1 matching over 8 bases. Germline trimming cut 3 bases from V and 4 bases from J; bases unmatched to any gene: 4. The V gene's germline CDR1 is MNHEY and CDR2 SMNVEV (reference sequence). The length of the CDR3 is 14 residues. The chain's CDR3 is CASSFRQGIYGYTF. The CDR3 DNA follows: TGTGCCAGCAGTTTCCGACAGGGGATCTATGGCTACACCTTC.

V is TRBV6-6 and J is TRBJ2-7, with D possibly matching TRBD2 (6 bases). Germline-derived CDR1 and CDR2 are MNHNY and SVGAGI (reference sequence). Between the trimmed V and J ends, which lost 7 bases and 0 bases, there was a span of 19 bases. The CDR3 loop spans 16 amino acids. The CDR3 protein is CASTVSGRDFSYEQYF. CDR3 bases: TGTGCCAGCACCGTATCAGGGCGGGACTTCTCCTACGAGCAGTACTTC.

This chain connects TRBV5-1 to TRBJ1-6; possible D gene TRBD1, 5 bases. V shed 4 bases and J shed 4 bases, with 9 bases lying between them. The CDR3 extends over 14 amino acids. CDR1 and CDR2 (germline): SGHRS, YFSETQ. The CDR3 is CASSMTAYNSPLHF. In nucleotides, the CDR3 is TGCGCCAGCAGCATGACAGCTTATAATTCACCCCTCCACTTT.

The rearrangement joins TRBV2 to TRBJ1-4; maybe TRBD1 (5 bases). Germline-derived CDR1 and CDR2 are SNHLY and FYNNEI. The V and J ends lost 0 bases and 13 bases respectively, with 15 bases between them. The CDR3 is made up of 14 amino acids. CDR3 nucleotides: TGTGCCAGCAGTGAAGCAGAGGCGGTCGGGGGACTGTTTTTT. Translated, it gives CASSEAEAVGGLFF.

Here the CDR3 reads CASSLDWSTYNEQFF. CDR3 DNA sequence: TGTGCCAGCAGCCTGGACTGGAGCACCTACAATGAGCAGTTCTTC. V gene TRBV7-2 combines with J gene TRBJ2-1; D perhaps matches TRBD2 (5 bases). Germline V gene data show CDR1 as SGHTA and CDR2 as FQGNSA. V gave up 5 bases and J gave up 2 bases, with 13 bases separating them. This CDR3 region has 15 residues.

CDR3 DNA: TGTGCCAGTACCTACTCTGGAAACACCATATATTTT. Encoded protein: CASTYSGNTIYF. This chain uses TRBV19 with TRBJ1-3; D is ambiguous. From germline, CDR1 is LNHDA and CDR2 SQIVND (reference sequence). V was clipped by 7 bases and J by 0 bases, with 4 bases between them. This CDR3 is built from 12 residues.

This chain links TRBV5-4 with TRBJ2-2, with D unresolved. The CDR3 sequence is 15 residues long. Germline V gene lookup returns CDR1 SGHNT and CDR2 YYREEE (reference sequence). Trimming pared 0 bases from V and 0 bases from J, leaving 6 bases between. CDR3 nucleotides: TGTGCCAGCAGCTTGGCCTCTTCGAACACCGGGGAGCTGTTTTTT. Its translation is CASSLASSNTGELFF.

This chain links TRBV5-4 with TRBJ2-5, with 7 positions matching TRBD2. Germline values: CDR1 SGHNT, CDR2 YYREEE (reference sequence). V gave up 3 bases and J gave up 4 bases; unmatched junction bases: 3. The CDR3 is 13 amino acids. CDR3: CASSSGTIETQYF. The CDR3 nucleotides read TGTGCCAGCAGCTCGGGGACTATAGAGACCCAGTACTTC.

The V and J genes are TRBV5-1 and TRBJ2-4; TRBD2 agrees at 7 bases. CDR1 and CDR2 from the germline V gene are SGHRS and YFSETQ. The CDR3 is 15 residues long. V lost 0 bases to trimming and J lost 1 base; unmatched junction nucleotides: 1. The CDR3 reads CASSLGGGAKNIQYF. The CDR3 DNA follows: TGCGCCAGCAGCTTGGGCGGGGGTGCCAAAAACATTCAGTACTTC.

This clone was detected only once. The chain has TRBV5-1 and TRBJ2-1, with 8 bases fitting TRBD2. Unmatched junction bases numbered 4, after V lost 2 bases and J lost 6 bases. Germline CDR1 and CDR2: SGHRS and YFSETQ. This CDR3 is built from 14 residues. The CDR3 loop is CASSFTSGPNEQFF. CDR3 nucleotide sequence: TGCGCCAGCAGCTTTACTAGCGGACCCAATGAGCAGTTCTTC.

This clone was seen only a few times. This sequence joins TRBV7-3 and TRBJ2-7, with D possibly TRBD1 on 5 matching bases. This CDR3 contains 15 residues. Germline assignment: CDR1 SGHTA and CDR2 FQGTGA. V was trimmed by 7 bases and J by 5 bases, leaving 21 bases between them. The CDR3 region has the DNA TGTGCCAGCACCCCAACGACAGCGAGGTTAAACGAGCAGTACTTC. Translated, it gives CASTPTTARLNEQYF.

DNA for the CDR3: TGTGCCAGCAGCATGCCCGGGACAGCGTACGAGCAGTACTTC. Translated, it gives CASSMPGTAYEQYF. The rearrangement uses TRBV28 and TRBJ2-7; 7 bases align to TRBD1. This CDR3 is built from 14 residues. Germline loops: CDR1 MDHEN, CDR2 SYDVKM. The trim removed 6 bases at V and 4 bases at J, leaving 9 bases unmatched.

This chain connects TRBV7-9 to TRBJ2-3; no clear D gene. Trimming took off 5 bases at V and 6 bases at J, with 12 bases between the two ends. The CDR3 sequence is 13 residues long. The germline V gene has CDR1 SEHNR and CDR2 FQNEAQ (reference sequence). DNA of the CDR3: TGTGCCAGCAGCCAAGGGCGGCGGGATACGCAGTATTTT. It specifies CASSQGRRDTQYF. Looking up the rest from reference TRBV7-9 and TRBJ2-3 gives the full variable domain: DTGVSQNPRHKITKRGQNVTFRCDPISEHNRLYWYRQTLGQGPEFLTYFQNEAQLEKSRLLSDRFSAERPKGSFSTLEIQRTEQGDSAMYLCASSQGRRDTQYFGPGTRLTVL.

In its sample, this clone was seen a few times. V and J are TRBV6-1 and TRBJ2-5; D uncertain. The CDR3 is made up of 15 amino acids. CDR1 MNHNS and CDR2 SASEGT come from the germline V gene. Trimming removed 4 bases from V and 5 bases from J, with 17 bases in between. The CDR3 protein is CASSVEARAPETQYF. The CDR3 nucleotides read TGTGCCAGCAGTGTAGAGGCCAGAGCGCCGGAGACCCAGTACTTC.

J is TRBJ2-2 and V is TRBV5-1; TRBD2 matches at 7 bases. Germline-derived CDR1 and CDR2 are SGHRS and YFSETQ. V shed 2 bases, J shed 3 bases, and the junction held 4 bases outside the gene matches. CDR3 size: 15 residues. This CDR3 reads CASSFAGVDTGELFF. The DNA of the CDR3 is TGCGCCAGCAGCTTTGCGGGAGTTGACACCGGGGAGCTGTTTTTT.